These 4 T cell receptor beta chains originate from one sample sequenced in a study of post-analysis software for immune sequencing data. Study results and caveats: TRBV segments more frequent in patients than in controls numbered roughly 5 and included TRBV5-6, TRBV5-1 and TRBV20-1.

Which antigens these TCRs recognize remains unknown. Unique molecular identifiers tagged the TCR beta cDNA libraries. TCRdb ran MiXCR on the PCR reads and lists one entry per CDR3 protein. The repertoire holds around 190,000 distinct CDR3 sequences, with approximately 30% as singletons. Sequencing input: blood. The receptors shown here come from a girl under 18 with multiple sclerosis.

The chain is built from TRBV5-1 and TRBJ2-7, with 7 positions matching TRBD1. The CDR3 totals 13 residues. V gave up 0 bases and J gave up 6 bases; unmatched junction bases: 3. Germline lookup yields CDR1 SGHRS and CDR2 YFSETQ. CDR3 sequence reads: CASSLDDRAEQYF. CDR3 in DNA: TGCGCCAGCAGCTTGGACGACAGGGCCGAGCAGTACTTC.

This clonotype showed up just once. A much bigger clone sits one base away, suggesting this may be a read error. CDR3 coding DNA: TGCAGCGTTGCCCTGACAGTTTCCGATGACTACACCTTC. This encodes CSVALTVSDDYTF. The genes are TRBV29-1 and TRBJ1-2, with D possibly TRBD1 on 5 matching bases. The length of the CDR3 is 13 residues. Germline V lookup: CDR1 SQVTM, CDR2 ANQGSEA. Trimming cost V 4 bases and J 10 bases, with 19 bases left between them.

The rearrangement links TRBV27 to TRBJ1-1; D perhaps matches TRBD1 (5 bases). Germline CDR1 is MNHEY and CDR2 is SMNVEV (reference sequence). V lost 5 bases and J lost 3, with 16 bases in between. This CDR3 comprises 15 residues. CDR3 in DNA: TGTGCCAGCAGTGTCCGGGGGGAGAGTTACACTGAAGCTTTCTTT. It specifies CASSVRGESYTEAFF.

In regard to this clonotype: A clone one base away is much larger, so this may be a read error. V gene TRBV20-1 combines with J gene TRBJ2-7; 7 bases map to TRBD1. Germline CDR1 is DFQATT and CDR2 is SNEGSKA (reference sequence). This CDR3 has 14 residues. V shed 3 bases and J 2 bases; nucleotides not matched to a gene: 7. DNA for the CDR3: TGCAGTGCTAGCGGTGCGACAGGGACCTACGAGCAGTACTTC. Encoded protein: CSASGATGTYEQYF.